The present TCR beta chain was sequenced within a study of early T cells in non-severe SARS-CoV-2 infection. Germline lookup yields CDR1 MNHEY and CDR2 SVGEGT. The CDR3 is 14 residues long. V lost 5 bases to trimming and J lost 3 bases; unmatched junction nucleotides: 4. TCRdb redid the calling of the 5' RACE reads with MiXCR, one entry per CDR3 protein. The sample shows approximately 58,000 distinct CDR3 sequences, more than 10% of them seen only once. This clonotype was detected ten times or more. The chain joins TRBV6-2 or TRBV6-3 to TRBJ1-2; TRBD1 aligns across 9 bases. Sequenced here: whole blood, sampled at baseline. The receptor comes from an adult who was a healthcare worker with PCR-confirmed SARS-CoV-2 infection or an uninfected control (not recorded which). The CDR3 loop reads CASSPRTGDYGYTF. The CDR3 nucleotides are TGTGCCAGCAGTCCCCGGACAGGGGACTATGGCTACACCTTC.